What follows are 16 T cell receptor beta chains derived from one specimen sequenced in a study of blood T cell repertoires in COVID-19. Here immunoSEQ multiplex PCR was the method, and the copy in TCRdb shows in-frame clones only, minus some. The sample lists 90,000 to 110,000 clones; about nine tenths were seen once. Sequencing input: peripheral blood. Source of these receptors: a human donor in a cohort sampled during active COVID-19.

The V and J genes are TRBV25-1 and TRBJ1-1; the match to TRBD1 covers 9 bases. V dropped 1 base and J dropped 5; count of bases not matched to a gene: 8. The CDR3 length is 16 residues. Germline CDR1 MGHDK, CDR2 SYGVNS. The CDR3 coding sequence is TGTGCCAGCAGTGAATGGACAGGGGAGGGGGAAACTGAAGCTTTCTTT. Its translation: CASSEWTGEGETEAFF.

The table lists this clone with a count of one. The chain joins TRBV4-3 to TRBJ2-2; perhaps TRBD2 as D (5 bases). The germline V gene encodes CDR1 LGHNA and CDR2 YSLEER. The length of the CDR3 is 17 residues. V was shortened by 0 bases and J by 2 bases, with 13 bases between the two germline ends. CDR3 sequence (DNA): TGCGCCAGCAGCCAAGAACCCGCCGGGGTAAACACCGGGGAGCTGTTTTTT. It encodes CASSQEPAGVNTGELFF.

This clone was detected only once. This chain connects TRBV20-1 to TRBJ2-1, with D perhaps matching TRBD1 (5 bases). This CDR3 contains 17 residues. The germline V gene encodes CDR1 DFQATT and CDR2 SNEGSKA (reference sequence). V was clipped by 3 bases and J by 3 bases, with 21 bases between them. CDR3 sequence reads: CSASQPTLKTDYNEQFF. The CDR3 DNA follows: TGCAGTGCTAGTCAACCGACCTTGAAGACAGACTACAATGAGCAGTTCTTC.

V usage is TRBV12-5 and J usage is TRBJ2-7; D is ambiguous. The CDR3 has 11 amino acids. Germline values: CDR1 LGHNT, CDR2 FRNRAP. The germline V and J ends were trimmed by 4 bases and 8 bases, with 9 bases remaining between them. CDR3 sequence (DNA): TGTGCTAGTGGTTCGGTACTACAGCAGTACTTC. It codes for CASGSVLQQYF.

About this clone: The sample has other DNA sequences that encode this CDR3 too. The chain uses TRBV20-1 and TRBJ2-7; tentatively, D is TRBD1 (5 bases). The germline CDR1 and CDR2 sequences are DFQATT and SNEGSKA (reference sequence). V was cut by 5 bases and J by 5 bases, with 10 bases left in between. The CDR3 loop spans 11 amino acids. Here the CDR3 DNA reads TGCAGTGCTCGGTCAGGGCACGAGCAGTACTTC. Protein sequence: CSARSGHEQYF.

The chain joins TRBV5-1 to TRBJ1-2; 9 bases fit TRBD1. Looked up from germline, CDR1 is SGHRS and CDR2 is YFSETQ. The CDR3 is 17 residues long. The V segment lost 4 bases and the J segment 8 bases; nucleotides outside the gene matches: 18. CDR3 in amino acids: CASSPRQGGSSVHGYTF. For the CDR3, the DNA is TGCGCCAGCAGCCCCAGACAGGGGGGGAGTTCTGTACACGGCTACACCTTC. The whole variable domain, remainder taken from reference TRBV5-1 and TRBJ1-2, is KAGVTQTPRYLIKTRGQQVTLSCSPISGHRSVSWYQQTPGQGLQFLFEYFSETQRNKGNFPGRFSGRQFSNSRSEMNVSTLELGDSALYLCASSPRQGGSSVHGYTFGSGTRLTVV.

The V call is TRBV2, the J call TRBJ2-7; D not certain. V was cut by 5 bases and J by 2 bases, with 7 bases left in between. The CDR3 is 12 amino acids. CDR1 and CDR2 from the germline V gene are SNHLY and FYNNEI. CDR3 amino acids: CASSPVPYEQYF. The CDR3 DNA follows: TGTGCCAGCAGTCCGGTCCCCTACGAGCAGTACTTC.

The chain uses TRBV7-2 and TRBJ2-7; 12 bases map to TRBD2. CDR3 size: 15 residues. CDR1 SGHTA and CDR2 FQGNSA come from the germline V gene. V lost 6 bases and J lost 5; bases outside the gene matches: 8. The CDR3 nucleotides are TGTGCCAGCAGTCCTCTAGCGGGGGGGCCAAACGAGCAGTACTTC. It codes for CASSPLAGGPNEQYF. Full variable domain (rest looked up from reference TRBV7-2 and TRBJ2-7): GAGVSQSPSNKVTEKGKDVELRCDPISGHTALYWYRQSLGQGLEFLIYFQGNSAPDKSGLPSDRFSAERTGGSVSTLTIQRTQQEDSAVYLCASSPLAGGPNEQYFGPGTRLTVT.

J is TRBJ1-3 and V is TRBV18; 7 bases are shared with TRBD1. Germline V gene lookup returns CDR1 KGHSH and CDR2 LQKENI. Trimming at V came to 8 bases and at J to 2 bases, leaving 12 bases not matched to a gene. This CDR3 contains 16 residues. The CDR3 sequence: CASTNDRDEAGNTIYF. The CDR3 DNA reads TGTGCCAGCACAAACGACAGGGACGAGGCTGGAAACACCATATATTTT.

Only one count was recorded for this clone. This sample also contains other DNA sequences that code for the same CDR3. The chain combines TRBV9 with TRBJ2-7; D may be TRBD2 (6 bases). Per the germline V gene, CDR1 is SGDLS and CDR2 is YYNGEE. The CDR3 is 13 residues long. Trimming took off 0 bases at V and 6 bases at J, with 10 bases between the two ends. The CDR3 region is CASSVVGGSEQYF. In DNA, the CDR3 is TGTGCCAGCAGCGTAGTGGGGGGATCCGAGCAGTACTTC.

This clone was observed once. The V call is TRBV9, the J call TRBJ2-1; 8 nucleotides line up with TRBD2. The CDR3 sequence is 15 residues long. Looked up from germline, CDR1 is SGDLS and CDR2 is YYNGEE. V trimming: 3 bases; J trimming: 6 bases; junction bases outside the gene matches: 8. The CDR3 DNA reads as TGTGCCAGCAGCGCCGCGCGGGAGGTCCCCAATGAGCAGTTCTTC. It is translated as CASSAAREVPNEQFF.

This chain joins TRBV7-9 and TRBJ1-4; no clear D gene. This CDR3 is built from 15 residues. Germline CDR1 and CDR2: SEHNR and FQNEAQ (reference sequence). V shed 3 bases and J shed 0 bases, with 8 bases lying between them. CDR3 DNA sequence: TGTGCCAGCAGCTTTGGAGGTGCAACTAATGAAAAACTGTTTTTT. Its protein is CASSFGGATNEKLFF.

The rearrangement joins TRBV7-9 to TRBJ2-1; D ambiguous. The CDR3 runs to 11 residues. Trimming left V 4 bases short and J 8 bases short, with 6 bases between. From germline, CDR1 is SEHNR and CDR2 FQNEAQ (reference sequence). The CDR3 reads CASSYADEQFF. The CDR3 DNA reads TGTGCCAGCAGCTACGCGGATGAGCAGTTCTTC. Supplemented by reference TRBV7-9 and TRBJ2-1, the full variable domain reads DTGVSQNPRHKITKRGQNVTFRCDPISEHNRLYWYRQTLGQGPEFLTYFQNEAQLEKSRLLSDRFSAERPKGSFSTLEIQRTEQGDSAMYLCASSYADEQFFGPGTRLTVL.

The chain couples TRBV7-3 to TRBJ2-3; D might be TRBD1 (5 bases). Germline V CDR1 and CDR2: SGHTA, FQGTGA. V lost 5 bases and J 3 bases, leaving 12 bases between the germline ends. The CDR3 contains 14 residues. The CDR3 protein is CASSPQGATDTQYF. The CDR3, as DNA: TGTGCCAGCAGCCCCCAAGGGGCTACAGATACGCAGTATTTT. The variable domain in full, completed from reference TRBV7-3 and TRBJ2-3, reads GAGVSQTPSNKVTEKGKYVELRCDPISGHTALYWYRQSLGQGPEFLIYFQGTGAADDSGLPNDRFFAVRPEGSVSTLKIQRTERGDSAVYLCASSPQGATDTQYFGPGTRLTVL.

This clone was seen a single time. The rearrangement joins TRBV28 to TRBJ2-4; tentatively, D is TRBD2 (7 bases). The CDR3 loop spans 17 amino acids. The germline V gene has CDR1 MDHEN and CDR2 SYDVKM. The germline V and J ends were trimmed by 2 bases and 0 bases, with 14 bases remaining between them. The CDR3 protein is CASSLGRGGLAKNIQYF. CDR3 in DNA: TGTGCCAGCAGTTTAGGGAGGGGGGGGTTAGCCAAAAACATTCAGTACTTC.

This sequence joins TRBV4-1 and TRBJ1-2; D unresolved. V was shortened by 2 bases and J by 4 bases, with 8 bases between the two germline ends. CDR1 and CDR2 from the germline V gene are MGHRA and YSYEKL. This CDR3 region has 13 residues. CDR3 DNA sequence: TGCGCCAGCAGCCAATTTGGGAGCTATGGCTACACCTTC. Its translation is CASSQFGSYGYTF.